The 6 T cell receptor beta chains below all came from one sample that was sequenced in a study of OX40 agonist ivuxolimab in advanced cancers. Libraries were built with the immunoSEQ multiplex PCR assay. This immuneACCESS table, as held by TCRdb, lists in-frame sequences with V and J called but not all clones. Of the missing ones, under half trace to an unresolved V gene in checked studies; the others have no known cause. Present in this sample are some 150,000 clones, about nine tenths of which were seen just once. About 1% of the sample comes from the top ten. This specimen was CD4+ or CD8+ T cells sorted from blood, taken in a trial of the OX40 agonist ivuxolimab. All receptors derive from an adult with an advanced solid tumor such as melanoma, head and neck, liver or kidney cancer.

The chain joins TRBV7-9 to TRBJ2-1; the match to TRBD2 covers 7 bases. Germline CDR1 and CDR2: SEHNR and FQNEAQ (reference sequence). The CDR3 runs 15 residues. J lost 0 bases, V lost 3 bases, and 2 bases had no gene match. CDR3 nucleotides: TGTGCCAGCAGCTTGCGGGAGAACTCCTACAATGAGCAGTTCTTC. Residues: CASSLRENSYNEQFF.

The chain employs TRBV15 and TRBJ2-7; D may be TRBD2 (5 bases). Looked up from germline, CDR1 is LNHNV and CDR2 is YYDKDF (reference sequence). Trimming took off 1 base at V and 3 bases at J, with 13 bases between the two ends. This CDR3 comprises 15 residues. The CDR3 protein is CATSRASLQNYEQYF. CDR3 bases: TGTGCCACCAGCAGAGCTAGCCTCCAGAACTACGAGCAGTACTTC.

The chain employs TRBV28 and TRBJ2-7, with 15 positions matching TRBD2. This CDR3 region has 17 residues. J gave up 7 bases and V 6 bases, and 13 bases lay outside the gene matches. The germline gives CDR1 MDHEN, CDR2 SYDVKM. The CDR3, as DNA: TGTGCCAGCAGATTAGGACTAGCGGGAGGGCTTCGGGGGGAGCAGTACTTC. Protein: CASRLGLAGGLRGEQYF.

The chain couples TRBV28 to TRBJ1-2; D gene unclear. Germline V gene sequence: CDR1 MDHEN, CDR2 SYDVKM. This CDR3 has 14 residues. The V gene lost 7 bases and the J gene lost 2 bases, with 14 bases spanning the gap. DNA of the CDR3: TGTGCCAGCACAGGCGTGCGGCCGAACTATGGCTACACCTTC. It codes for CASTGVRPNYGYTF.

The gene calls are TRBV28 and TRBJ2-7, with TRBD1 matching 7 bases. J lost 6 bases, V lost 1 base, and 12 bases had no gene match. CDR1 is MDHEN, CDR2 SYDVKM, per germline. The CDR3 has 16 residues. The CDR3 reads CASSLSLGTAVFEQYF. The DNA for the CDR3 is TGTGCCAGCAGTTTATCTTTAGGGACAGCCGTCTTCGAGCAGTACTTC.

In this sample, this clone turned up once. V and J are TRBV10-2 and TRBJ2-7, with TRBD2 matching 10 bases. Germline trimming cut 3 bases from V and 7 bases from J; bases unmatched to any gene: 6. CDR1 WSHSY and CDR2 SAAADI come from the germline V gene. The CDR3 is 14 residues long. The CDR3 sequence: CASSDLAGAWEQYF. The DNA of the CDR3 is TGCGCCAGCAGTGACCTAGCGGGGGCCTGGGAGCAGTACTTC.